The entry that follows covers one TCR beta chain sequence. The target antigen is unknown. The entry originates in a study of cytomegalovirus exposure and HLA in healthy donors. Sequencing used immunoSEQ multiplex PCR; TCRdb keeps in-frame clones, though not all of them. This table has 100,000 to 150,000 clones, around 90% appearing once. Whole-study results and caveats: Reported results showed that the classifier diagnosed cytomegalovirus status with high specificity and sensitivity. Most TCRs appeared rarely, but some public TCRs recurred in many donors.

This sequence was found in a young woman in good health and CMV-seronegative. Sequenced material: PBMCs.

The CDR3 here is CASSLTELNEKLFF. In DNA form, the CDR3 reads TGTGCCAGCAGCTTGACAGAATTAAATGAAAAACTGTTTTTT. The rearrangement uses TRBV7-9 and TRBJ1-4; perhaps TRBD1 as D (5 bases). V was pared by 3 bases and J by 5 bases, with 10 bases between. CDR1 is SEHNR and CDR2 is FQNEAQ in the germline V gene (reference sequence). The CDR3 has 14 residues.